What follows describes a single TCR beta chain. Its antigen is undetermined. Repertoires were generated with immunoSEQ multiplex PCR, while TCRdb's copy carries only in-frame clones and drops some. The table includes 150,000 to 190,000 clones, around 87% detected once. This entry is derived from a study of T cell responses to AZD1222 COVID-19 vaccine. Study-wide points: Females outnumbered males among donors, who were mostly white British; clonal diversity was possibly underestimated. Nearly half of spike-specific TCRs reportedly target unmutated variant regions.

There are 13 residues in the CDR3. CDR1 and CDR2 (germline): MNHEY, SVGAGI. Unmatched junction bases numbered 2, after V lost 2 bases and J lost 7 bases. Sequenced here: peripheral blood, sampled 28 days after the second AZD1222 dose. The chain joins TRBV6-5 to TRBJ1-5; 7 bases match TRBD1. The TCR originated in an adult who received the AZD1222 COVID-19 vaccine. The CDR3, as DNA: TGTGCCAGCAGTTACGGGACAGAACAGCCCCAGCATTTT. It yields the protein CASSYGTEQPQHF.